This T cell receptor (beta chain) was identified during a study of blood T cell repertoires in COVID-19. Study-level information: Acute and convalescent COVID-19 specimens originated in the United States, Italy and Spain. Nucleic acid was either cDNA or gDNA, and it came from T cells, B-cell-depleted T cells, or PBMCs.

This CDR3 spans 16 amino acids. Germline assignment: CDR1 KGHSH and CDR2 LQKENI. V lost 3 bases to trimming and J lost 0 bases, with 12 bases between them. In the original processing: Researchers report that nucleated cell counts were estimated from reference gene primer amplification. Some clones are missing from TCRdb's copy, which holds only in-frame ones; the method was immunoSEQ multiplex PCR. Clonal size and the V and J genes are those of that table, whereas D and trimming came from the DNA. The table records some 70,000 clones, approximately 86% of them present only once. The receptor was isolated from a man aged 50 to 60 with active COVID-19. The sample consisted of peripheral blood. This chain connects TRBV18 to TRBJ2-1; weak D call: TRBD1 (6 bases). The CDR3 nucleotides are TGTGCCAGCTCACCTAGACAGGATCCCTCCTACAATGAGCAGTTCTTC. It is translated as CASSPRQDPSYNEQFF. The variable domain in full, completed from reference TRBV18 and TRBJ2-1, reads NAGVMQNPRHLVRRRGQEARLRCSPMKGHSHVYWYRQLPEEGLKFMVYLQKENIIDESGMPKERFSAEFPKEGPSILRIQQVVRGDSAAYFCASSPRQDPSYNEQFFGPGTRLTVL.